This T cell receptor beta chain is drawn from a study of blood T cell repertoires in COVID-19. Overall study context: T cells, B-cell-depleted T cells, or PBMCs provided the cDNA or gDNA that served as material.

The CDR3 runs to 16 residues. V dropped 2 bases and J dropped 2; count of bases not matched to a gene: 6. The germline V gene has CDR1 SEHNR and CDR2 FQNEAQ (reference sequence). Individuals drawn from 24 US areas were about 18 to 100 years old. The assay was immunoSEQ multiplex PCR, and TCRdb's table has in-frame clones only and misses some. The sample contains about 260,000 clones, approximately 85% of which appear only once. Sequencing input: PBMCs or T cells enriched from blood (not recorded which). This TCR came from a woman aged 45-60 years who had recovered from COVID-19. The gene calls are TRBV7-9 and TRBJ2-3; 8 nucleotides line up with TRBD2. CDR3 sequence (DNA): TGTGCCAGCAGCTTATTGGCGGGGGGAACCACAGATACGCAGTATTTT. This gives the protein CASSLLAGGTTDTQYF.